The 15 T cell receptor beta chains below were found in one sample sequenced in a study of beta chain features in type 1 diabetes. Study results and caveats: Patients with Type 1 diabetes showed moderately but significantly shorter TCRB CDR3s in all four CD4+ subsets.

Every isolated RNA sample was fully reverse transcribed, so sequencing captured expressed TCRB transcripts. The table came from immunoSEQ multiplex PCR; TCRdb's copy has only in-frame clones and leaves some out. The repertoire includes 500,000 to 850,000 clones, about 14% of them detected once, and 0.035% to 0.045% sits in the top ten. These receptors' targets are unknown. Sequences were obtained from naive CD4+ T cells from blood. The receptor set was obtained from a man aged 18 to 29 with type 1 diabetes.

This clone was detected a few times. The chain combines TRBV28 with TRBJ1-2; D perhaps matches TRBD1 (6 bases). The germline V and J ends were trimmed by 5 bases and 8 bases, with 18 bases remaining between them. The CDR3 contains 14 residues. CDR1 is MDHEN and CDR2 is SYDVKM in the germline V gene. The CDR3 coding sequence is TGTGCCAGCAGTCCCTTAGGGGGAGGACGCGGCTACACCTTC. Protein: CASSPLGGGRGYTF.

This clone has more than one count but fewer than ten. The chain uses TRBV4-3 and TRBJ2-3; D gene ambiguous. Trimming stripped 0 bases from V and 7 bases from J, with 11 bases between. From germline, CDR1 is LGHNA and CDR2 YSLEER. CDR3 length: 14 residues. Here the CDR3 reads CASSQERSLYTQYF. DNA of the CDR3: TGCGCCAGCAGCCAAGAGCGCTCCCTGTATACGCAGTATTTT.

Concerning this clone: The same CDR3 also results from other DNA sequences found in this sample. DNA of the CDR3: TGCAGTGCTAGAGAAGCCTACGAGCAGTACTTC. Protein sequence: CSAREAYEQYF. The rearrangement uses TRBV20-1 and TRBJ2-7; unclear D gene. CDR1 and CDR2 (germline): DFQATT, SNEGSKA (reference sequence). CDR3 length equals 11 residues. V dropped 0 bases and J dropped 2 bases, with 2 bases sitting between them.

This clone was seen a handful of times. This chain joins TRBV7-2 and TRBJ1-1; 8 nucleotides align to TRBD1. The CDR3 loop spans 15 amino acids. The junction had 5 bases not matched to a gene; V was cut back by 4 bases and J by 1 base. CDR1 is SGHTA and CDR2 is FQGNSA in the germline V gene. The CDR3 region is CASSSRTGTNTEAFF. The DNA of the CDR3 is TGTGCCAGCAGCTCTCGGACAGGGACGAACACTGAAGCTTTCTTT.

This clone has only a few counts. In nucleotides, the CDR3 is TGTGCCAGCAGCTTAGGAATTGGGACACCAAACATTCAGTACTTC. Translated, it gives CASSLGIGTPNIQYF. The J gene is TRBJ2-4, the V gene TRBV7-2, with D maybe TRBD1 (6 bases). Germline V gene data show CDR1 as SGHTA and CDR2 as FQGNSA. The CDR3 runs 15 residues. Trimming shortened V by 1 base and J by 6 bases, and 13 bases separated the two germline ends.

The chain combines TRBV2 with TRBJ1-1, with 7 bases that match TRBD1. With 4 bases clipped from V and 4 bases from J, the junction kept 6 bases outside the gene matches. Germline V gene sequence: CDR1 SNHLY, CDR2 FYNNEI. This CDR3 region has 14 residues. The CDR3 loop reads CASSGQGRSTEAFF. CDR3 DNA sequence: TGTGCCAGCAGTGGACAGGGAAGGAGCACTGAAGCTTTCTTT.

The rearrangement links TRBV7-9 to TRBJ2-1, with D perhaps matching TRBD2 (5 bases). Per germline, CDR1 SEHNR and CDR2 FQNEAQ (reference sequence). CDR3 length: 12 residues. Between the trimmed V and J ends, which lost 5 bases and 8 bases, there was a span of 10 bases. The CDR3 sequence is CASSPPSHEQFF. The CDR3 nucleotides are TGTGCCAGCAGCCCCCCTAGCCATGAGCAGTTCTTC.

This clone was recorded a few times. Written as DNA, the CDR3 is TGTGCCAGCAGCCTAGACTACCGACGGGAGGAGCAGTACTTC. It translates to CASSLDYRREEQYF. V and J are TRBV7-2 and TRBJ2-7, with D possibly TRBD2 on 6 matching bases. V dropped 5 bases and J dropped 7 bases, with 18 bases sitting between them. The CDR3 covers 14 residues. The germline gives CDR1 SGHTA, CDR2 FQGNSA.

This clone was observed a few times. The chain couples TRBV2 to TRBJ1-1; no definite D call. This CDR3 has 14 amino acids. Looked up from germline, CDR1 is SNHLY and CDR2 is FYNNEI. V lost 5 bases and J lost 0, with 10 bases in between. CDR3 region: CASSLEVMNTEAFF. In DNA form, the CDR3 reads TGTGCCAGCAGTTTGGAGGTTATGAACACTGAAGCTTTCTTT.

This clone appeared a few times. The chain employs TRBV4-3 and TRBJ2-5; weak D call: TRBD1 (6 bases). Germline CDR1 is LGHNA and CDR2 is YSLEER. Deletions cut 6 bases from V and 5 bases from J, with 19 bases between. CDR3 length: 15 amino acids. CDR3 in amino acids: CASRKDSERDETQYF. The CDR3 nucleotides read TGCGCCAGCAGAAAGGACAGCGAAAGAGACGAGACCCAGTACTTC.

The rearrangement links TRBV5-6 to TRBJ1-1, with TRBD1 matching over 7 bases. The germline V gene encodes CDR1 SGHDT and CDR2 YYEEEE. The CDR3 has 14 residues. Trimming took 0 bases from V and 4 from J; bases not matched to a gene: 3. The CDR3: CASSLVQGITEAFF. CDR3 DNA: TGTGCCAGCAGCTTGGTACAGGGGATCACTGAAGCTTTCTTT.

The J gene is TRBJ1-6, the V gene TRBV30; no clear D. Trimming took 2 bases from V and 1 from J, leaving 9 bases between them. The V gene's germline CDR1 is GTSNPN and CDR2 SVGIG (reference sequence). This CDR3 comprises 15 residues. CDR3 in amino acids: CAWSKGESYNSPLHF. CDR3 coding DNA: TGTGCCTGGAGTAAGGGAGAATCCTATAATTCACCCCTCCACTTT.

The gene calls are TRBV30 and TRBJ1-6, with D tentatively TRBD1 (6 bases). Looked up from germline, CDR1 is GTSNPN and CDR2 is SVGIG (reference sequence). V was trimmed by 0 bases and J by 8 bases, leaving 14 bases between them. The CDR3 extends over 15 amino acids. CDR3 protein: CAWSVQGREDSPLHF. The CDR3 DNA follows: TGTGCCTGGAGTGTACAGGGCAGGGAGGATTCACCCCTCCACTTT. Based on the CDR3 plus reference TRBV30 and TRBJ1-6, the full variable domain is SQTIHQWPATLVQPVGSPLSLECTVEGTSNPNLYWYRQAAGRGLQLLFYSVGIGQISSEVPQNLSASRPQDRQFILSSKKLLLSDSGFYLCAWSVQGREDSPLHFGNGTRLTVT.

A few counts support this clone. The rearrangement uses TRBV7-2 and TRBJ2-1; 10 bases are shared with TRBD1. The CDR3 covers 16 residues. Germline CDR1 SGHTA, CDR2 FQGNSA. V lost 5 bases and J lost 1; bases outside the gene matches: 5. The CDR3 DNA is TGTGCCAGCAGCAGGAGGGACAGGGGTTCCTACAATGAGCAGTTCTTC. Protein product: CASSRRDRGSYNEQFF.

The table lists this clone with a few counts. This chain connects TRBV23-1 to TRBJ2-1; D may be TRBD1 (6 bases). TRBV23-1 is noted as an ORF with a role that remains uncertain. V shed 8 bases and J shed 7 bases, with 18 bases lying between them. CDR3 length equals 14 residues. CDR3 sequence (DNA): TGCGCCAGCTCTCTGGTGGGGGCTAGAAATGAGCAGTTCTTC. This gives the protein CASSLVGARNEQFF.